This TCR beta chain was recovered during a study of T cell repertoires in cytomegalovirus infection. Study-wide context: Public TCR beta signature analysis indicated the presence of both CMV infection and matching HLA type. Whole-study findings and limits: HLA-C-restricted CMV-specific TCR beta clonotypes were dominant in the ex vivo response. The study identified carriers of CMV plus the relevant HLA from cumulative public TCR beta family frequency.

This clonotype has a count of ten or more. Its antigen is unidentified. TCRdb fed the reads into MiXCR, producing one record per CDR3 protein. The data contain 200,000 to 300,000 distinct CDR3 sequences, around 6.2% of them singletons. V lost 0 bases to trimming and J lost 5 bases, with 13 bases between them. Looked up from germline, CDR1 is SGHTA and CDR2 is FQGNSA. This CDR3 is 15 amino acids long. The chain has TRBV7-2 and TRBJ2-5; D call uncertain. Material: PBMCs. This receptor was taken from a human donor in good health (CMV status not recorded). Some clones in this sample may be carry-over from other donors' samples. CDR3 residues: CASSLAITVRETQYF. The CDR3 bases are TGTGCCAGCAGCTTAGCGATTACAGTGCGTGAGACCCAGTACTTC.